The next 13 T cell receptor beta chains were all read from a single sample in a study of OX40 agonist ivuxolimab in advanced cancers. Generated by immunoSEQ multiplex PCR, the TCRdb table keeps only in-frame clones and is missing some. The table records some 69,000 clones, roughly 90% of them present only once. Sequences were derived from CD4+ or CD8+ T cells sorted from blood, sampled in a trial of the OX40 agonist ivuxolimab. Receptors originate from an adult with an advanced solid tumor such as melanoma, head and neck, liver or kidney cancer.

The rearrangement uses TRBV7-3 and TRBJ2-1; TRBD2 matches at 7 bases. The CDR3 is 15 residues long. The V and J ends lost 4 bases and 4 bases, in that order; junction bases with no gene match: 7. Germline V gene lookup returns CDR1 SGHTA and CDR2 FQGTGA. The CDR3 bases are TGTGCCAGCAGCTCCTCGGCGGGAGCGTACAATGAGCAGTTCTTC. Amino acids: CASSSSAGAYNEQFF.

The chain links TRBV11-3 to TRBJ2-1; 8 bases are shared with TRBD1. The CDR3 runs 19 residues. The J segment lost 9 bases and the V segment lost 5 bases, leaving 24 bases of the junction unmatched. The germline gives CDR1 SGHNT, CDR2 YENEEA. CDR3 coding DNA: TGTGCCAGCAGCCCGATGAGCCCAGCCGCTCAGGGGGCTGTGGGTGAGCAGTTCTTC. Its protein is CASSPMSPAAQGAVGEQFF.

J is TRBJ1-1 and V is TRBV28; weak D call: TRBD1 (5 bases). The germline V and J ends were trimmed by 3 bases and 4 bases, with 12 bases remaining between them. The germline gives CDR1 MDHEN, CDR2 SYDVKM. The CDR3 runs to 14 residues. The DNA of the CDR3 is TGTGCCAGCAGTTTCGGCAGGGTTGGCACTGAAGCTTTCTTT. It is translated as CASSFGRVGTEAFF.

Note on this clone: Other DNA sequences of this sample code for an identical CDR3. The CDR3 DNA is TGTGCCAGCAGTTACGGGGGAGCAACTAATGAAAAACTGTTTTTT. It encodes CASSYGGATNEKLFF. J is TRBJ1-4 and V is TRBV6-5; D perhaps matches TRBD1 (5 bases). Germline CDR1 and CDR2: MNHEY and SVGAGI. The CDR3 extends over 15 amino acids. V shed 2 bases and J shed 0 bases, with 7 bases lying between them.

The chain is built from TRBV7-8 and TRBJ1-4; D is undetermined. Trimming took off 0 bases at V and 8 bases at J, with 4 bases between the two ends. Germline CDR1 is SGHVS and CDR2 is FQNEAQ. The CDR3 covers 12 residues. This CDR3 is CASSLAREKLFF. CDR3 DNA sequence: TGTGCCAGCAGCTTAGCGCGGGAAAAACTGTTTTTT.

This chain connects TRBV21-1 to TRBJ1-1; TRBD1, the D gene given by the table, was not confirmed from the DNA. TRBV21-1 is described as a pseudogene. There are 15 residues in the CDR3. The CDR3 spells CASSTQGVVNTEAFF. The CDR3 bases are TGTGCCAGTTCGACACAGGGGGTTGTGAACACTGAAGCTTTCTTT.

The chain uses TRBV19 and TRBJ1-5, with unresolved D. Trimming removed 5 bases from V and 0 bases from J, with 11 bases in between. CDR1 LNHDA and CDR2 SQIVND come from the germline V gene (reference sequence). The CDR3 spans 15 residues. CDR3 coding DNA: TGTGCCAGTAGTGCCAGACTTACTAGCAATCAGCCCCAGCATTTT. Its protein product is CASSARLTSNQPQHF.

V gene TRBV19 combines with J gene TRBJ1-2; 7 nucleotides match TRBD1. This CDR3 spans 14 amino acids. Germline V lookup: CDR1 LNHDA, CDR2 SQIVND (reference sequence). The trim removed 6 bases at V and 4 bases at J, leaving 8 bases unmatched. The CDR3, as DNA: TGTGCCAGTAGATCGACAGGGTCTTCCTATGGCTACACCTTC. This translates into CASRSTGSSYGYTF.

The V gene is TRBV7-9, the J gene TRBJ1-5; D uncertain. V lost 6 bases to trimming and J lost 4 bases, with 10 bases between them. CDR3 length: 13 residues. Germline V lookup: CDR1 SEHNR, CDR2 FQNEAQ (reference sequence). DNA for the CDR3: TGTGCCAGCAGTACGGTTACGAATCAGCCCCAGCATTTT. Its protein product is CASSTVTNQPQHF.

The chain uses TRBV10-3 and TRBJ2-3; 8 nucleotides align to TRBD2. CDR3 length equals 13 residues. Trimming cost V 5 bases and J 4 bases; bases outside gene matches: 2. Looked up from germline, CDR1 is ENHRY and CDR2 is SYGVKD. The CDR3 protein is CAISSGSSDTQYF. The CDR3, as DNA: TGTGCCATCAGTAGCGGGAGTTCAGATACGCAGTATTTT.

The chain joins TRBV6-4 to TRBJ2-2; D is ambiguous. Trimming took 2 bases from V and 4 from J, leaving 8 bases between them. CDR3 size: 14 residues. Germline lookup yields CDR1 MRHNA and CDR2 SNTAGT. The CDR3: CASSDKWGTGELFF. The DNA for the CDR3 is TGTGCCAGCAGTGACAAATGGGGCACCGGGGAGCTGTTTTTT.

The chain joins TRBV10-1 to TRBJ2-7, with D unclear. This CDR3 is built from 13 residues. The V gene's germline CDR1 is WNHNN and CDR2 SYGVQD (reference sequence). V was trimmed by 6 bases and J by 5 bases, leaving 14 bases between them. The CDR3 bases are TGCGCCAGCAGCCGCCGAGGTAGCAACGAGCAGTACTTC. It codes for CASSRRGSNEQYF.

The chain uses TRBV11-1 and TRBJ2-7; 10 bases are shared with TRBD2. The CDR3 totals 15 residues. V was clipped by 2 bases and J by 7 bases; unmatched bases: 8. The germline CDR1 and CDR2 sequences are SGHAT and FQDESV (reference sequence). In DNA, the CDR3 is TGTGCCAGCAGCTTAAGGCTAGCGGGAGTAGGGGAGCAGTACTTC. Its translation: CASSLRLAGVGEQYF. Together with reference TRBV11-1 and TRBJ2-7, the CDR3 gives the full variable domain: EAEVAQSPRYKITEKSQAVAFWCDPISGHATLYWYRQILGQGPELLVQFQDESVVDDSQLPKDRFSAERLKGVDSTLKIQPAELGDSAMYLCASSLRLAGVGEQYFGPGTRLTVT.